This T cell receptor (beta chain) stems from a study of T cell changes during pregnancy in multiple sclerosis (dated by TCRdb to the late 2010s). For context, the study as a whole: The study looked at changes in the T cell repertoire across pregnancy in women with multiple sclerosis.

The library relied on the immunoSEQ multiplex PCR assay. TCRdb retrieved this table from immuneACCESS and kept in-frame rearrangements only. Not all clones are present; in checked studies, unresolved V genes account for under half, and no reason is known for the remainder. The table for this sample lists tens of thousands of clones; roughly nine tenths of them were counted only once. The top ten clones comprise 2.1% of the sample. Clipping removes 0 bases from V and 3 bases from J, with 6 as the unmatched junction base count. From the cysteine up to the phenylalanine, the CDR3 has a length of 16 residues. Only the CDR3 portion is preserved as DNA: 48 bases, with reading frame beginning at the first base. Looking up the germline V gene yields CDR1 MNHNS and CDR2 SASEGT. In the case of this clone: Its recognized antigen is unknown. Per-base quality was not reported, and no clone a single base away is much larger than it.

This sequence was found in a female donor in good health, enrolled as a control in a pregnancy study. Sequenced material: peripheral blood, taken in the second trimester of pregnancy. The chain couples TRBV6-1 to TRBJ2-3, with 7 bases in between that match TRBD2. The CDR3 here reads CASSEASTSRTDTQYF. The nucleotide sequence reads as follows: TGTGCCAGCAGTGAAGCATCGACTAGCAGGACAGATACGCAGTATTTT.